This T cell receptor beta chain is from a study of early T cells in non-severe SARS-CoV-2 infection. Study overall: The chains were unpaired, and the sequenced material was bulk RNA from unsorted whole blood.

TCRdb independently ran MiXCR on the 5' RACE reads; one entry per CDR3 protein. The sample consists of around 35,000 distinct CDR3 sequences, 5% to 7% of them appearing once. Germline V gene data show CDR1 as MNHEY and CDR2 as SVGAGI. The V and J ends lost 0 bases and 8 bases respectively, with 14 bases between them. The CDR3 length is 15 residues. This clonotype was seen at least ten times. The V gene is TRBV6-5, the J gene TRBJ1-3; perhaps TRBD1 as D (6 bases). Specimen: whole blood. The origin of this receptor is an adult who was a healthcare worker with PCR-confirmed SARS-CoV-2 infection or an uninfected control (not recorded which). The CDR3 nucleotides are TGTGCCAGCAGTTACTCGCGGCAGGGGCAGGACACCATATATTTT. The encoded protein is CASSYSRQGQDTIYF.